This is a list of T cell receptor beta chains from one sample in a study of blood T cells in healthy people across ages. TCRdb recomputed calls from the 5' RACE reads with MiXCR, one row per CDR3 protein. Here the sample spans roughly 800,000 distinct CDR3 sequences, 58% being singletons. The sequencing input was blood. The receptors come from a man aged 30-40 years in good health. Both conserved end residues are part of each CDR3. D genes are given only for firm matches. The listing skips clone size in some rows; elsewhere it reads once, few, many or a size class.

V gene	clone size	J gene	D gene	CDR3 DNA	CDR3 protein
TRBV19	.	TRBJ2-1	TRBD1	TGTGCCAGTAGTAAAACCGGGACAGACTCCTACAATGAGCAGTTCTTC	CASSKTGTDSYNEQFF
TRBV29-1	few	TRBJ2-7	.	TGCAGCGTTGAACTTACAGGGAACTACGAGCAGTACTTC	CSVELTGNYEQYF
TRBV20-1	few	TRBJ2-5	TRBD2	TGCAGTGCTAGAGGGTTCGCTAGCGGGGGCCAAGAGACCCAGTACTTC	CSARGFASGGQETQYF
TRBV5-1	.	TRBJ2-7	.	TGCGCCAGCAACCCTGGGGGAGGTTCGTACGAGCAGTACTTC	CASNPGGGSYEQYF
TRBV10-3	.	TRBJ2-7	.	TGTGCCATCAGTGAGTCGTCGGGACGGGTCGAGCAGTACTTC	CAISESSGRVEQYF
TRBV20-1	.	TRBJ1-2	.	TGCAGTGCTGACCCGACAGGAACTAGGATCATCTATGGCTACACCTTC	CSADPTGTRIIYGYTF
TRBV7-9	.	TRBJ2-1	.	TGTGTCAGCAGCACGACGGTGTACAATGAGCAGTTCTTC	CVSSTTVYNEQFF
TRBV6-2/TRBV6-3	once	TRBJ2-5	.	TGTGCCAGCGGGAGGCTTGCCGAAGAGACCCAGTACTTC	CASGRLAEETQYF
TRBV7-2	.	TRBJ2-7	TRBD2	TGTGCCAGCGGTCTTTCCCTGAGGGAGGGAAGTTTATACGAGCAGTACTTC	CASGLSLREGSLYEQYF
TRBV2	.	TRBJ2-5	.	TGTGCCAGCAGTGCCAGGGGCGGGACCCAGTACTTC	CASSARGGTQYF
TRBV7-2	once	TRBJ2-2	TRBD1	TGTGCCAGCGGCCTACAGGGGTCCGGGGAGCTGTTTTTT	CASGLQGSGELFF
TRBV28	.	TRBJ2-5	.	TGTGCCAGCAGCCAGGAGGAGAGGGAGGCCCAGTACTTC	CASSQEEREAQYF
TRBV7-2	.	TRBJ2-5	.	TGTGCCAGCGGGTCTAGCACCCAAGAGACCCAGTACTTC	CASGSSTQETQYF
TRBV4-3	.	TRBJ2-5	.	TGCGCCAGCAGCCCCAGGGGTTGGGGCGAGACCCAGTACTTC	CASSPRGWGETQYF
TRBV20-1	few	TRBJ2-7	.	TGCAGTGCTAGAGATGGGGGGGCGACCTACGAGCAGTACTTC	CSARDGGATYEQYF
TRBV18	.	TRBJ1-6	TRBD1	TGTGCCAGCTCACCAGCGACAGGGGATTCACCCCTCCACTTT	CASSPATGDSPLHF
TRBV7-2	.	TRBJ2-1	.	TGTGCCAGCAGCTCCGCCCGGGACAACGCGTTCTTC	CASSSARDNAFF
TRBV5-1	.	TRBJ1-1	TRBD1	TGCGCCAGCAGCCGAGGGACAGGGGGCGAGTACACTGAAGCTTTCTTT	CASSRGTGGEYTEAFF
TRBV20-1	.	TRBJ2-7	TRBD2	TGCAGTGCTAACGGACTAGCGCACTACGAGCAGTACTTC	CSANGLAHYEQYF
TRBV7-8	.	TRBJ2-4	.	TGTGCCAGCAGCTTAGACGCAGTAAACATTCAGTACTTC	CASSLDAVNIQYF
TRBV30	.	TRBJ1-3	.	TGTGCCTCCCCTCAGGGATCTGGAAACACCATATATTTT	CASPQGSGNTIYF
TRBV7-9	.	TRBJ1-1	.	TGTGCCAGCAGCCCTCAGACAGTGTTCGGCACTGAAGCTTTCTTT	CASSPQTVFGTEAFF
TRBV4-3	.	TRBJ2-3	TRBD2	TGCGCCAGCAGCCAAGTGATCTCAGCGGGAGGGAACACAGATACGCAGTATTTT	CASSQVISAGGNTDTQYF
TRBV27	.	TRBJ2-7	.	TGTGCCAGCAGTTTATCGACGCTCTCCTACGAGCAGTACTTC	CASSLSTLSYEQYF
TRBV6-5	.	TRBJ2-7	.	TGTGCCAGCGGAAGCCGTTACGAGCAGTACTTC	CASGSRYEQYF
TRBV30	once	TRBJ2-3	TRBD2	TGTGCCTGGAGTCCCTTTAGCGGGACGGATACGCAGTATTTT	CAWSPFSGTDTQYF
TRBV28	.	TRBJ2-7	TRBD2	TGTGCCAGCAGTATCCCGGGACTAGCGGGAGGGCCGCGAGAGCAGTACTTC	CASSIPGLAGGPREQYF
TRBV15	.	TRBJ2-5	TRBD1	TGTGCCACCTGCTTGGACAGGGGGAAAGAGACCCAGTACTTC	CATCLDRGKETQYF
TRBV4-2	.	TRBJ1-2	.	TGTGCCAGCAGCCAAGGGGTCTTGGGCTACACCTTC	CASSQGVLGYTF
TRBV20-1	.	TRBJ2-1	TRBD1	TGCAGTGCTCGACAGGGGGCAGGGGAGCAGTTCTTC	CSARQGAGEQFF
TRBV7-2	.	TRBJ2-1	TRBD2	TGTGCCAGCAGCTCTCTAGCGGGGGTTTTGGGCTCCTACAATGAGCAGTTCTTC	CASSSLAGVLGSYNEQFF
TRBV12-3/TRBV12-4	few	TRBJ2-3	TRBD2	TGTGCCAGCAGTTTACCTAGCGGGGGGGGCACAGATACGCAGTATTTT	CASSLPSGGGTDTQYF
TRBV6-5	.	TRBJ1-1	.	TGTGCCAGCAGTCGGAAGTGGGACACTGAAGCTTTCTTT	CASSRKWDTEAFF
TRBV7-2	.	TRBJ2-1	TRBD2	TGTGCCAGCAGCTTAACGGCTAGCGGGGGGTTTATTGGTGAGCAGTTCTTC	CASSLTASGGFIGEQFF
TRBV2	.	TRBJ2-1	TRBD1	TGTGCCGGCAGACCCGGGACAGGGGCGGACAATGAGCAGTTCTTC	CAGRPGTGADNEQFF
TRBV4-1	.	TRBJ2-5	.	TGCGCCAGCAGCCAAGATGGTGCCAACCATTTCAAGAGGTCCCAGTACTTC	CASSQDGANHFKRSQYF
TRBV7-8	.	TRBJ2-3	TRBD1	TGTGCCAGCAGTTCGGGACAGGGTGCGCAGTATTTT	CASSSGQGAQYF
TRBV29-1	.	TRBJ2-1	TRBD2	TGCAGCGTGATGAGCGGGGGGGCCGGGAATGAGCAGTTCTTC	CSVMSGGAGNEQFF
TRBV6-6	few	TRBJ2-7	TRBD2	TGTGCCAGCAGAGCAAGCGGGAGTAAATACGAGCAGTACTTC	CASRASGSKYEQYF
TRBV20-1	.	TRBJ2-5	.	TGCAGTGCTAGAGGAAAAGAGACCCAGTACTTC	CSARGKETQYF
TRBV5-6	once	TRBJ2-4	.	TGTGCCAGCAGCGCCGATCCGGTGGGAGAGCAGTACTTC	CASSADPVGEQYF
TRBV12-3/TRBV12-4	.	TRBJ2-7	TRBD1	TGTGCCGTCCGAGGACAGGGAACCTACGAGCAGTACTTC	CAVRGQGTYEQYF
TRBV11-2	few	TRBJ2-1	TRBD2	TGTGCCAGCAGCTCGACTAGCGGGGTCAAAAATGAGCAGTTCTTC	CASSSTSGVKNEQFF
TRBV28	.	TRBJ2-1	.	TGTGCCAGCATCGCCTTAGCAGGCTACAATGAGCAGTTCTTC	CASIALAGYNEQFF
TRBV12-3/TRBV12-4	.	TRBJ2-1	TRBD1	TGTGCCAGCATACTCGACAGGGCCAATGAGCAGTTCTTC	CASILDRANEQFF
TRBV7-3	.	TRBJ2-7	.	TGTGCCAGCAGCTTAGTGGGCGGGGGCGGCCACTCCAATGAGCAGTACTTC	CASSLVGGGGHSNEQYF
TRBV20-1	.	TRBJ2-7	TRBD2	TGCAGTGTAGCGGGAGGGCCTCACGAGCAGTACTTC	CSVAGGPHEQYF
TRBV20-1	once	TRBJ2-3	TRBD2	TGCAGTGCTAATCGAGCGGGAGGATCTCTTAGAGATACGCAGTATTTT	CSANRAGGSLRDTQYF